The sequence of this TCR beta chain was determined in a study of T cells in localized non-small cell lung cancer. Notes on the study in general: Analysis by sequencing included only one tumor region, so heterogeneity remains possible. Paired adjacent lung recovered a median roughly 54 of the top 100 tumor clones.

Libraries were prepared by immunoSEQ multiplex PCR; TCRdb keeps only in-frame clonotypes and omits some of them. The table lists about 77,000 clones, roughly 91% of them singletons. Concerning this clone itself: Antigen unknown.

The V and J ends lost 2 bases and 4 bases, in that order; junction bases with no gene match: 10. Per germline, CDR1 GTSNPN and CDR2 SVGIG (reference sequence). The CDR3 covers 16 residues. This material consisted of peripheral blood, taken before any cancer treatment. The TCR sequence derives from a woman aged 35-75 years with stage I squamous cell lung carcinoma. This chain links TRBV30 with TRBJ2-3, with 9 positions matching TRBD2. The CDR3 coding sequence is TGTGCCTGGAGTAGGACCCTGACTAGCGGAGCAGATACGCAGTATTTT. Translating gives CAWSRTLTSGADTQYF.